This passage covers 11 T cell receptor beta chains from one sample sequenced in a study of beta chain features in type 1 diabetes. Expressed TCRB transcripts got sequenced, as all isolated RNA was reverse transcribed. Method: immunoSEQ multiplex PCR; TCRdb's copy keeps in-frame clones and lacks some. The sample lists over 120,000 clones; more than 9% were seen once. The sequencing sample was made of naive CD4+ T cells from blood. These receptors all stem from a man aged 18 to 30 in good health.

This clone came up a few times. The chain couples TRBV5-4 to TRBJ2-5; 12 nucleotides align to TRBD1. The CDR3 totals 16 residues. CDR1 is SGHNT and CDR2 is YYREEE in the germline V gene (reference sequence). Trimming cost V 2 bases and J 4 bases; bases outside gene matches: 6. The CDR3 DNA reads TGTGCCAGCAGCTTCGGGACAGGGGGCATGGGAGAGACCCAGTACTTC. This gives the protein CASSFGTGGMGETQYF. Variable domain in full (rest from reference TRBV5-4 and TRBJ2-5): ETGVTQSPTHLIKTRGQQVTLRCSSQSGHNTVSWYQQALGQGPQFIFQYYREEENGRGNFPPRFSGLQFPNYSSELNVNALELDDSALYLCASSFGTGGMGETQYFGPGTRLLVL.

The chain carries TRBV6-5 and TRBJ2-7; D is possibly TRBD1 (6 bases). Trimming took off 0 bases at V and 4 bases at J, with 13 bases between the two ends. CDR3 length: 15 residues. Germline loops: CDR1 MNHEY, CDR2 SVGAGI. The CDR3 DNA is TGTGCCAGCAGTTACTCGGAAACAGGGCGGTACGAGCAGTACTTC. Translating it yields CASSYSETGRYEQYF.

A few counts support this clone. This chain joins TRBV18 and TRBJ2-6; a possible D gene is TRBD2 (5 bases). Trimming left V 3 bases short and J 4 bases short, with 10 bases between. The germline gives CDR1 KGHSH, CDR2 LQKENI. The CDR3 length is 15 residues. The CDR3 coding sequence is TGTGCCAGCTCACCGGCGGGTGCGGGGGCCAACGTCCTGACTTTC. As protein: CASSPAGAGANVLTF.

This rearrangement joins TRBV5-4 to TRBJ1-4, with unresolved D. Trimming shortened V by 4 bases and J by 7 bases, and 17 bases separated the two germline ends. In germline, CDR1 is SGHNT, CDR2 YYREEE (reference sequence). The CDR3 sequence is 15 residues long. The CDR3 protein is CASSPSPQIREKLFF. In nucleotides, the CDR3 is TGTGCCAGCAGCCCTAGTCCCCAGATTCGTGAAAAACTGTTTTTT.

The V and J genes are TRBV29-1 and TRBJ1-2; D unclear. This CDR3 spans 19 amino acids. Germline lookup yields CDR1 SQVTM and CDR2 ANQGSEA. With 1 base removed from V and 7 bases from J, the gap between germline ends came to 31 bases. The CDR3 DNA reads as TGCAGCGTTGAAGGATCTAAGTATGAAGAGGGCTTATTAACCTTTGGCTACACCTTC. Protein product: CSVEGSKYEEGLLTFGYTF.

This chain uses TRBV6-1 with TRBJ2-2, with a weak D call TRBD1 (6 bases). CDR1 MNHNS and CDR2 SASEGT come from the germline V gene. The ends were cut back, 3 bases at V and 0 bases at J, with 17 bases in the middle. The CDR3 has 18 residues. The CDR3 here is CASSDTGQWDANTGELFF. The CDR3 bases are TGTGCCAGCAGTGATACAGGACAGTGGGACGCGAACACCGGGGAGCTGTTTTTT.

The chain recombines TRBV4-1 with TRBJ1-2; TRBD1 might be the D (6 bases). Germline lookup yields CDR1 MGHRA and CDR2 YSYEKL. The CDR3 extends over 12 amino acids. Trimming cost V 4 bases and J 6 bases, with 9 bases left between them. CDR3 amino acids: CASSLPGDGYTF. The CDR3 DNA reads TGCGCCAGCAGCCTCCCAGGGGATGGCTACACCTTC.

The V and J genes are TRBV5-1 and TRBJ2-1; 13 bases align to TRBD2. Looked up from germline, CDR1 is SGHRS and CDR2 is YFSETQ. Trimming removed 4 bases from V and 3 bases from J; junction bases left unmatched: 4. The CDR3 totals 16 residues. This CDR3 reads CASSPLAGGYYNEQFF. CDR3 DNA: TGCGCCAGCAGCCCACTAGCGGGGGGGTACTACAATGAGCAGTTCTTC.

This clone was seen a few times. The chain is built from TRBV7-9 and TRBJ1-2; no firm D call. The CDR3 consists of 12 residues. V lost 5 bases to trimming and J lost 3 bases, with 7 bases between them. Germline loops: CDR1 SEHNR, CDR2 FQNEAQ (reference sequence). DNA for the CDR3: TGTGCCAGCAGCCAGATCCACTATGGCTACACCTTC. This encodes CASSQIHYGYTF.

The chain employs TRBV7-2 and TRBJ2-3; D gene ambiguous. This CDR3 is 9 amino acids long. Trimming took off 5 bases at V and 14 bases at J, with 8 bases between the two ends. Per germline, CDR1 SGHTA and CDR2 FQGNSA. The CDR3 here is CASSELTYF. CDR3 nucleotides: TGTGCCAGCAGCGAGCTTACGTATTTT.

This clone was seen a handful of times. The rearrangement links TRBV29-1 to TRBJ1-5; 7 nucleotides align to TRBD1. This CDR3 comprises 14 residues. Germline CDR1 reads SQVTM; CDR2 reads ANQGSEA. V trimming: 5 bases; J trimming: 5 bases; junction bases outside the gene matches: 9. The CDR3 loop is CSVIGTDRDQPQHF. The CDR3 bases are TGCAGCGTTATTGGGACAGATAGGGATCAGCCCCAGCATTTT.